This TCR beta chain was observed in a study of T cell responses to AZD1222 COVID-19 vaccine. TCRdb keeps only in-frame clones here, not all; method: immunoSEQ multiplex PCR. The sample holds tens of thousands of clones; 70% to 90% are singletons and the top ten take approximately 5%. Pooling of second doses given at about 4 or about 12 weeks was done. This CDR3 is built from 15 residues. For this clone: Its antigen remains unidentified.

Broader study findings: The donor cohort was predominantly white British with a female majority, and clonal diversity may have been underestimated. Nearly half of spike-specific TCRs reportedly target variant regions that are unmutated in the B.1.351 and B.1.1.7 variants.

This material consisted of peripheral blood, taken 28 days after the second AZD1222 dose. The sequence was collected from an adult who received the AZD1222 COVID-19 vaccine. This chain connects TRBV12-1 to TRBJ1-2; the table calls TRBD1, which could not be checked here. TRBV12-1 is recorded as a pseudogene. The CDR3 loop reads CASSFARGGRDGYTF. In DNA form, the CDR3 reads TGTGCCAGCAGCTTTGCCAGGGGTGGACGGGATGGCTACACCTTC.